A selection of T cell receptor beta chains follows, all from one sample in a study of T cells in Graves' hyperthyroidism and ophthalmopathy. TCRdb processed the multiplex PCR reads anew with MiXCR; each CDR3 protein has one entry. Of 500,000 to 550,000 distinct CDR3 sequences listed, under 25% are singletons. The sequenced material came from blood. The receptors derive from a man between 18 and 35 years old with Graves' hyperthyroidism. The conserved cysteine and the conserved F or W are not part of the CDR3 here.

>12|TRBJ1-5|TRBV6-5
ASSYSSGYQPQH
>13|TRBJ1-2|TRBV7-9
ASSLSTGGEIGYT
>12|TRBJ2-5|TRBV27
ASSVGRGLETQY
>9|TRBJ1-2|TRBV6-2/TRBV6-3
ASGNMGGYT
>14|TRBJ2-5|TRBV12-3/TRBV12-4
ASSFEETGGQETQY
>16|TRBJ1-4|TRBV3-1
ASSLQRGGAGGIEKLF
>12|TRBJ1-1|TRBV14
ASSPVSGLTEAF
>10|TRBJ2-5|TRBV15
ATSSGFRTQY
>13|TRBJ2-5|TRBV28
ASSSVSVLPGSQY
>11|TRBJ2-2|TRBV2
ASSSWDTGELL
>13|TRBJ1-5|TRBV6-5
ASSYGLMGNQPQH
>19|TRBJ2-2|TRBV27
ASSLSHRRGLAGRNTGELF
>14|TRBJ2-5|TRBV4-2
ASSQDKVRGQETQY
>11|TRBJ1-2|TRBV20-1
SASWDFSYGYT
>13|TRBJ2-5|TRBV6-5
ASSFTGATQETQY
>11|TRBJ1-5|TRBV30
AWSGETNQPQH
>14|TRBJ1-3|TRBV5-6
ASSLDGLRSGNTIY
>11|TRBJ2-7|TRBV20-1
SASARDSYEQY
>11|TRBJ1-3|TRBV28
ASRLGIGNTIY
>16|TRBJ1-1|TRBV11-2
ASSSAGRGRWMNTEAF
>13|TRBJ1-1|TRBV12-5
ASGLVVGTNTEAF
>15|TRBJ1-2|TRBV9
ASSATLPDREADGYT
>11|TRBJ2-5|TRBV28
ASSFQMQETQY
>12|TRBJ1-5|TRBV7-9
ASSGGREDQPQH
>14|TRBJ2-7|TRBV10-1
ASSESSGRASYEQY
>12|TRBJ1-1|TRBV12-3/TRBV12-4
ASTPRVGNTEAF
>13|TRBJ2-2|TRBV28
ASSFVQGGIGELF
>12|TRBJ1-1|TRBV5-1
ASRPGTMNTEAF
>12|TRBJ1-1|TRBV24-1
ATSETGEDTEAF
>15|TRBJ2-5|TRBV20-1
SANHLLTSGGKETQY
>15|TRBJ1-5|TRBV12-3/TRBV12-4
ASSFSGGDIGNQPQH
>14|TRBJ1-5|TRBV4-1
ASSQGWVSAGQPQH
>10|TRBJ2-5|TRBV6-1
ASRGEGETQY
>13|TRBJ1-1|TRBV24-1
AIYRGTERNTEAF
>21|TRBJ2-5|TRBV7-3
ASSLIGRLADIIILGSRKTQY
>18|TRBJ2-5|TRBV11-1
ASSPRDLGPEGGNRETQY
>13|TRBJ1-5|TRBV2
ASSEGQASNQPQH
>11|TRBJ1-1|TRBV28
ASSHGGLGEAF
>14|TRBJ2-7|TRBV27
ASKAAPPGPFYEQY
>13|TRBJ1-1|TRBV5-1
ASSFSSPRDTEAF
>12|TRBJ1-2|TRBV6-1
AGTQGAQGYGYT
>11|TRBJ1-1|TRBV29-1
SVAGTANTEAF